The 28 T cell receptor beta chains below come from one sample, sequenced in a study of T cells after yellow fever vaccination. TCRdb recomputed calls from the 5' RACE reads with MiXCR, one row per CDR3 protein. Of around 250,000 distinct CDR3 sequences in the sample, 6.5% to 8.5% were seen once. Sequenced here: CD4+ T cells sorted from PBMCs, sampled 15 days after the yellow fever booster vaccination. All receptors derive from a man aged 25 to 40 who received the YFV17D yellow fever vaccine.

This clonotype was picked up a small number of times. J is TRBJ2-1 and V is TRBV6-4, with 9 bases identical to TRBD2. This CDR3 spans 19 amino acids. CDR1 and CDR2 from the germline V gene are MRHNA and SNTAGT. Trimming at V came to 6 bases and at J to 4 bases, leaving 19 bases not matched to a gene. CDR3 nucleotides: TGTGCCAGCAGCAGAGTGGGACTAGCAGAACCCGAAACATACAATGAGCAGTTCTTC. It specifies CASSRVGLAEPETYNEQFF.

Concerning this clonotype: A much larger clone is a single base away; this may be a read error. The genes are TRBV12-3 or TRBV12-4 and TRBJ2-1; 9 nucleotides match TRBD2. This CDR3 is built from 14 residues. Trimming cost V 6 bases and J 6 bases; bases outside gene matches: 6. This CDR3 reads CASRFSGRSNEQFF. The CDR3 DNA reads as TGTGCCAGCAGGTTCAGCGGGAGGAGCAATGAGCAGTTCTTC.

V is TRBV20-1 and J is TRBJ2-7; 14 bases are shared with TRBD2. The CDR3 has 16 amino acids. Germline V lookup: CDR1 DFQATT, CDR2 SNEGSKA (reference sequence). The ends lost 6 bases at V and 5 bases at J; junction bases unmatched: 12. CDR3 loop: CSASLAGTSGSNEQYF. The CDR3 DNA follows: TGCAGTGCGTCCCTGGCGGGGACTAGCGGGAGCAACGAGCAGTACTTC.

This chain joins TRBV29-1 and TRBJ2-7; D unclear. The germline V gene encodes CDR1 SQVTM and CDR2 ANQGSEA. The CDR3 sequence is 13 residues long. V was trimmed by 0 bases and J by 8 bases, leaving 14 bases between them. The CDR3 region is CSVEEGRLVKQYF. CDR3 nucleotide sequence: TGCAGCGTTGAAGAAGGCAGACTTGTGAAGCAGTACTTC.

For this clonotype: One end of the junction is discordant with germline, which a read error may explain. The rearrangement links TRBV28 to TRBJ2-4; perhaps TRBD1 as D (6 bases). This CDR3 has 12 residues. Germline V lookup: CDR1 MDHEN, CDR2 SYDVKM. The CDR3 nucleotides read TGTTCCAGCAGTCTACAGGGCGGCATTCAGTACTTC. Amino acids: CSSSLQGGIQYF.

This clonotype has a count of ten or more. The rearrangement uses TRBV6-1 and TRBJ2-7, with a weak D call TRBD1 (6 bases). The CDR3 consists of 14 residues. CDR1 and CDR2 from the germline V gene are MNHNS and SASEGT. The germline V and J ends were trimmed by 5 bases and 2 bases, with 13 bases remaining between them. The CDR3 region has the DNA TGTGCCAGCAGTCCCCGAAGGGACACCTACGAGCAGTACTTC. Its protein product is CASSPRRDTYEQYF.

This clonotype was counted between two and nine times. The CDR3 here is CSAIRLAGDLTDTQYF. CDR3 sequence (DNA): TGCAGTGCTATTAGACTAGCGGGAGATCTCACAGATACGCAGTATTTT. The gene calls are TRBV20-1 and TRBJ2-3, with 12 bases identical to TRBD2. J gave up 2 bases and V 4 bases, and 7 bases lay outside the gene matches. Germline values: CDR1 DFQATT, CDR2 SNEGSKA (reference sequence). The CDR3 contains 16 residues.

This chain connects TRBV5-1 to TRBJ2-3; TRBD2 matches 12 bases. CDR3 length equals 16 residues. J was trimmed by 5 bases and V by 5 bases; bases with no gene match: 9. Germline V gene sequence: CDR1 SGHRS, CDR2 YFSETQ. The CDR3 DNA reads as TGCGCCAGCAGGAACCGACTAGCGGGAGAGAAAGATACGCAGTATTTT. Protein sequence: CASRNRLAGEKDTQYF.

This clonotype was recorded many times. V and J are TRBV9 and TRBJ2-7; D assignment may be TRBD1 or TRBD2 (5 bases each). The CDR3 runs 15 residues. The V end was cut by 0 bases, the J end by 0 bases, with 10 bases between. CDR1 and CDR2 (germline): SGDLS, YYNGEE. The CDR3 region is CASSVVGTDSYEQYF. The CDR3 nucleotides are TGTGCCAGCAGCGTAGTCGGGACGGACTCCTACGAGCAGTACTTC.

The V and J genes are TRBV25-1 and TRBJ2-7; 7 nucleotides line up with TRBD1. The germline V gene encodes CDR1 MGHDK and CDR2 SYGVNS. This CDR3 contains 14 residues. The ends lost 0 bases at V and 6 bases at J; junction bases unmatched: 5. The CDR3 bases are TGTGCCAGCAGTGAATACAGGGGGATCTGCGAGCAGTACTTC. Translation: CASSEYRGICEQYF.

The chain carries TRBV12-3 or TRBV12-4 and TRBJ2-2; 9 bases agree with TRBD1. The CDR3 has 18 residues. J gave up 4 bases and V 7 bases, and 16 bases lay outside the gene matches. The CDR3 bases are TGTGCCAGCATCCTTAATCCGTACAGGGGGCGGTTCACCGGGGAGCTGTTTTTT. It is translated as CASILNPYRGRFTGELFF.

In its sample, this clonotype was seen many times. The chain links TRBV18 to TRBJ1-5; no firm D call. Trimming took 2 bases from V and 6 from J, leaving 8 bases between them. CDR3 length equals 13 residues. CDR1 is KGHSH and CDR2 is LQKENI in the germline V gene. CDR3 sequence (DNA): TGTGCCAGCTCACCAGGGGAAGGTCAGCCCCAGCATTTT. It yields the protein CASSPGEGQPQHF.

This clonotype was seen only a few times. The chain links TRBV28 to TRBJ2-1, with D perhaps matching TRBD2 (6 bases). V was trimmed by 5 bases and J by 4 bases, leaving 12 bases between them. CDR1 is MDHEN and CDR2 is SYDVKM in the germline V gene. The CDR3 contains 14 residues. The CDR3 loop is CASSIIAVYNEQFF. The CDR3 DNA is TGTGCCAGCAGTATAATAGCGGTGTACAATGAGCAGTTCTTC.

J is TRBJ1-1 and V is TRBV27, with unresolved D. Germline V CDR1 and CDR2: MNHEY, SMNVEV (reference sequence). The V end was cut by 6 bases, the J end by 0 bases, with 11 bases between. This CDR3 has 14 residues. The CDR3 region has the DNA TGTGCCAGCAGCGAAAGACACATGAACACTGAAGCTTTCTTT. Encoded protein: CASSERHMNTEAFF.

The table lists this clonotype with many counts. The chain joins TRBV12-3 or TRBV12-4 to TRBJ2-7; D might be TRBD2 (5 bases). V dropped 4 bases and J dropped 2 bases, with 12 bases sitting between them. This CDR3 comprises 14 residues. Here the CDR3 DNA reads TGTGCCAGCAGTTCTCTCGCGGGTCCCTACGAGCAGTACTTC. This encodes CASSSLAGPYEQYF.

The CDR3 DNA sequence: TGTGCCAGCAGCGTTTTCGCCCAAGAGACCCAGTACTTC. It specifies CASSVFAQETQYF. The rearrangement links TRBV12-3 or TRBV12-4 to TRBJ2-5; D unresolved. The CDR3 runs 13 residues. With 6 bases removed from V and 1 base from J, the gap between germline ends came to 9 bases.

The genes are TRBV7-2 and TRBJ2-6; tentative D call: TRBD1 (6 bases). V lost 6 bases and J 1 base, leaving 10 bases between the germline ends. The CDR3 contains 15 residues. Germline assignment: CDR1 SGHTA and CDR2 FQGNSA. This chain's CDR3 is CASRQQGSGANVLTF. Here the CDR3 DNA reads TGTGCCAGCAGACAACAGGGATCTGGGGCCAACGTCCTGACTTTC.

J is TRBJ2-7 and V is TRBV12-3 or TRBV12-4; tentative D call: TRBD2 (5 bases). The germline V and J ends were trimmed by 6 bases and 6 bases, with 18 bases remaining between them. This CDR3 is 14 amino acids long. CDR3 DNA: TGTGCCAGCAGAGCCCTGGGAGAAGCGACCGAGCAGTACTTC. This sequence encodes CASRALGEATEQYF.

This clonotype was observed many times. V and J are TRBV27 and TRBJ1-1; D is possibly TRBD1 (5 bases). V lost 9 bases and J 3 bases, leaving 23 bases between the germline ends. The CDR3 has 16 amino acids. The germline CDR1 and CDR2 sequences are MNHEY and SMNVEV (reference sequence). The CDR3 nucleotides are TGTGCCAGGGAGGAACCGGTTGAGGTGGGGGACACTGAAGCTTTCTTT. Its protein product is CAREEPVEVGDTEAFF.

The CDR3 spells CASSQAGQGSYEQYF. CDR3 DNA sequence: TGCGCCAGCAGCCAAGCGGGGCAGGGATCCTACGAGCAGTACTTC. The V and J genes are TRBV4-3 and TRBJ2-7; D could derive from TRBD1 or TRBD2 (5 bases each). The CDR3 has 15 residues. Trimming removed 1 base at V and 1 base at J, with 11 bases between. Looked up from germline, CDR1 is LGHNA and CDR2 is YSLEER.

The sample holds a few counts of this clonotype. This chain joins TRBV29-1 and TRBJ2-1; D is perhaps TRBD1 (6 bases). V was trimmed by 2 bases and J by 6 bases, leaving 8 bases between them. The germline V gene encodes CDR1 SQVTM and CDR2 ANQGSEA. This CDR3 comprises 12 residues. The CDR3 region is CSVERQVNEQFF. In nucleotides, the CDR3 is TGCAGCGTTGAACGACAGGTCAATGAGCAGTTCTTC.

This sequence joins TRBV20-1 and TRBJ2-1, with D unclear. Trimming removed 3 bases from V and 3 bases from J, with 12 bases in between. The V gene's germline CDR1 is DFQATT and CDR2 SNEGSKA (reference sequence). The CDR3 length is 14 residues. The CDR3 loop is CSASPPRVYNEQFF. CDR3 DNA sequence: TGCAGTGCTAGCCCTCCTCGCGTCTACAATGAGCAGTTCTTC.

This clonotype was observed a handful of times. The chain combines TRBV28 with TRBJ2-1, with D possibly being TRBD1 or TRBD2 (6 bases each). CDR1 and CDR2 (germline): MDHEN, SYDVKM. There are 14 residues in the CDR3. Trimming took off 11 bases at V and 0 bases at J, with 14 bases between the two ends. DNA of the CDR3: TGTGCCCATAAAGGGGGGAGCTCCTACAATGAGCAGTTCTTC. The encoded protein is CAHKGGSSYNEQFF.

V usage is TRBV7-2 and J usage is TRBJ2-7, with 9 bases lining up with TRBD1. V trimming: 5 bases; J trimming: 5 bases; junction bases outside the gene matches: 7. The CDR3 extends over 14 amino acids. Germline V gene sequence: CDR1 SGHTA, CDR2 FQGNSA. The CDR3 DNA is TGTGCCAGCAGCACCGGGACAGGGTCTGACGAGCAGTACTTC. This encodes CASSTGTGSDEQYF. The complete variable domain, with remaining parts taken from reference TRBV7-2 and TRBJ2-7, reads GAGVSQSPSNKVTEKGKDVELRCDPISGHTALYWYRQSLGQGLEFLIYFQGNSAPDKSGLPSDRFSAERTGGSVSTLTIQRTQQEDSAVYLCASSTGTGSDEQYFGPGTRLTVT.

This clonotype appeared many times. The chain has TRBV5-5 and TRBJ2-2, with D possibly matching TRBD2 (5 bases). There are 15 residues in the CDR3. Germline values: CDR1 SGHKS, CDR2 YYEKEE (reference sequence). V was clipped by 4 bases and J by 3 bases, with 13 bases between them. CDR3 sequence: CASSQEGFDTGELFF. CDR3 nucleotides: TGTGCCAGCAGCCAAGAGGGATTCGACACCGGGGAGCTGTTTTTT.

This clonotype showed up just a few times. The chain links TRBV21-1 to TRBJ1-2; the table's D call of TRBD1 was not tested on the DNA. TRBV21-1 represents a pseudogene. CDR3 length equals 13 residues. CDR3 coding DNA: TGTGCCAGCAGCAGTGGAGCCCGGAATGGCTACACCTTC. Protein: CASSSGARNGYTF.

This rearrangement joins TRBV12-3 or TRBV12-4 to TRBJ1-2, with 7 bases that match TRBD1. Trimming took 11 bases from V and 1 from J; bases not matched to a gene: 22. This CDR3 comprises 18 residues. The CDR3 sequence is CAFSYYSLRDSHNYGYTF. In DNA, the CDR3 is TGTGCCTTCAGTTATTACTCGCTCCGGGACAGCCATAACTATGGCTACACCTTC.

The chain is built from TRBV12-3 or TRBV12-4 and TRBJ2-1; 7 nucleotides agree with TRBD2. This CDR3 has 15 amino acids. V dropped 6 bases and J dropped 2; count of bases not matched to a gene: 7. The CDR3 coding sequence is TGTGCCAGCAGCTATGGACTAGATACCTACAATGAGCAGTTCTTC. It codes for CASSYGLDTYNEQFF.